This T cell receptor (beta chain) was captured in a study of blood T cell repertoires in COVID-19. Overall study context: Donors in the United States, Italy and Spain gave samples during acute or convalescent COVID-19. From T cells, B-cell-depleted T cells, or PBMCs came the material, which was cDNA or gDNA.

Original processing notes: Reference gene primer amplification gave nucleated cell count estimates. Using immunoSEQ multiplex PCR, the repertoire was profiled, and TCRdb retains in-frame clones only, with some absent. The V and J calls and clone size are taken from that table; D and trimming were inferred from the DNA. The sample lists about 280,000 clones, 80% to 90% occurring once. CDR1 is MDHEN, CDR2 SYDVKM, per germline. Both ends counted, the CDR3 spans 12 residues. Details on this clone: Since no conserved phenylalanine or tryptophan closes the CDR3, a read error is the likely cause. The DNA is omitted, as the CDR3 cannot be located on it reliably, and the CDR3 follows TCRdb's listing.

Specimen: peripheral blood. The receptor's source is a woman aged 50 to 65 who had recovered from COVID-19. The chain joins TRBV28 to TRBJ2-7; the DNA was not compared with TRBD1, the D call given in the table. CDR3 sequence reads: CASSTGTGNLHS.